The following is a T cell receptor (beta chain) sequence with its context. Sequenced by immunoSEQ multiplex PCR; TCRdb stores in-frame clones only, minus some. The profile covers hundreds of thousands of clones, with 78% appearing a single time and about 0.014% taken by the ten largest. CDR1 is MRHNA and CDR2 is SNTAGT in the germline V gene. The V segment lost 2 bases and the J segment 5 bases; nucleotides outside the gene matches: 15. The CDR3 has 18 amino acids. This sample was included in a study of shared T cell receptors in the human thymus. These records were also assigned to another study, of human thymus T cells. That source notes: Thymus was obtained from resections taken during corrective heart surgery. There appeared to be biased usage of V and J genes in thymic and blood repertoires.

The sequenced sample consisted of thymocytes. V gene TRBV6-4 combines with J gene TRBJ1-5; TRBD1 matches at 7 bases. The source is a boy younger than two with a congenital heart defect. CDR3 coding DNA: TGTGCCAGCAGTGACGAGAGGGTTGGGCAGGGGGACGATCAGCCCCAGCATTTT. As protein: CASSDERVGQGDDQPQHF.